Presented here are 32 T cell receptor beta chains from one specimen sequenced in a study of spatial heterogeneity in lung cancer. TCRdb called the 5' RACE reads again in MiXCR, with one record for every CDR3 protein. The data hold fewer than 100,000 distinct CDR3 sequences, with roughly 21% observed a single time. The time point denotes: blood at routine non-recurrence follow-up after resection. Material: PBMCs, obtained at follow-up. Every receptor here comes from a male donor with early-stage non-small cell lung cancer.

V and J are TRBV11-2 and TRBJ2-3, with D maybe TRBD2 (6 bases). Germline V lookup: CDR1 SGHAT, CDR2 FQNNGV. Trimming took off 1 base at V and 2 bases at J, with 7 bases between the two ends. This CDR3 spans 14 amino acids. The CDR3 here is CASSLAGLTDTQYF. For the CDR3, the DNA is TGTGCCAGCAGCTTAGCGGGACTCACAGATACGCAGTATTTT. Complete variable domain (other parts from reference TRBV11-2 and TRBJ2-3): EAGVAQSPRYKIIEKRQSVAFWCNPISGHATLYWYQQILGQGPKLLIQFQNNGVVDDSQLPKDRFSAERLKGVDSTLKIQPAKLEDSAVYLCASSLAGLTDTQYFGPGTRLTVL.

The chain carries TRBV4-1 and TRBJ2-7; D possibly matches TRBD1 or TRBD2 (5 bases each). V lost 4 bases, J lost 10 bases, and 11 bases lay in between. The length of the CDR3 is 11 residues. Germline CDR1 and CDR2: MGHRA and YSYEKL. CDR3 sequence reads: CASSRGRDQYF. CDR3 in DNA: TGCGCCAGCAGCCGGGGCCGGGACCAGTACTTC.

The chain joins TRBV2 to TRBJ2-2, with 9 bases that match TRBD1. Looked up from germline, CDR1 is SNHLY and CDR2 is FYNNEI. J gave up 5 bases and V 4 bases, and 8 bases lay outside the gene matches. The CDR3 is 16 residues long. In DNA, the CDR3 is TGTGCCAGCAGTGTGGACAGGGGAGATAGGACCGGGGAGCTGTTTTTT. This sequence encodes CASSVDRGDRTGELFF.

The V and J genes are TRBV29-1 and TRBJ2-2, with 10 bases matching TRBD2. Germline V gene data show CDR1 as SQVTM and CDR2 as ANQGSEA. The CDR3 length is 15 residues. Germline trimming cut 1 base from V and 4 bases from J; bases unmatched to any gene: 3. CDR3 region: CSVEGGLARTGELFF. The CDR3 DNA sequence: TGCAGCGTTGAAGGGGGACTAGCGCGCACCGGGGAGCTGTTTTTT.

This chain links TRBV3-1 with TRBJ1-1; D is ambiguous. Trimming removed 2 bases at V and 6 bases at J, with 13 bases between. Germline CDR1 reads LGHDT; CDR2 reads YNNKEL (reference sequence). This CDR3 region has 14 residues. The CDR3 DNA reads TGTGCCAGCAGCCAATTGGACCCAGGCGCTGAAGCTTTCTTT. This encodes CASSQLDPGAEAFF.

The chain has TRBV3-1 and TRBJ2-5; weak D call: TRBD1 (6 bases). V dropped 3 bases and J dropped 0 bases, with 11 bases sitting between them. Germline CDR1 reads LGHDT; CDR2 reads YNNKEL (reference sequence). CDR3 length equals 15 residues. The CDR3 loop reads CASSQARGYQETQYF. The DNA for the CDR3 is TGTGCCAGCAGCCAGGCCAGGGGTTACCAAGAGACCCAGTACTTC.

There are many counts of this clonotype. This sequence joins TRBV6-2 or TRBV6-3 and TRBJ2-3; 10 bases match TRBD2. Germline V gene lookup returns CDR1 MNHEY and CDR2 SVGEGT. V trimming: 5 bases; J trimming: 8 bases; junction bases outside the gene matches: 7. This CDR3 has 14 amino acids. CDR3 bases: TGTGCCAGCAGTCGGATTAGCGGGGGGACTACGCAGTATTTT. Amino acids: CASSRISGGTTQYF.

This clonotype was detected a few times. The V gene is TRBV25-1, the J gene TRBJ1-6; no clear D. V lost 4 bases, J lost 9 bases, and 10 bases lay in between. The CDR3 spans 13 residues. Germline CDR1 and CDR2: MGHDK and SYGVNS. The CDR3 loop reads CASSVDFPSPLHF. In nucleotides, the CDR3 is TGTGCCAGCAGTGTGGATTTCCCTTCACCCCTCCACTTT.

The chain links TRBV20-1 to TRBJ1-3; D perhaps matches TRBD1 (5 bases). Germline-derived CDR1 and CDR2 are DFQATT and SNEGSKA (reference sequence). The CDR3 is 11 residues long. V was shortened by 4 bases and J by 9 bases, with 10 bases between the two germline ends. The CDR3 protein is CSAKAGTTIYF. Written as DNA, the CDR3 is TGCAGTGCTAAGGCAGGGACCACCATATATTTT.

This clonotype was found many times. V and J are TRBV5-1 and TRBJ2-6; D is uncertain. V was shortened by 3 bases and J by 1 base, with 5 bases between the two germline ends. Germline V lookup: CDR1 SGHRS, CDR2 YFSETQ. The CDR3 loop spans 14 amino acids. The chain's CDR3 is CASSSASGANVLTF. In DNA form, the CDR3 reads TGCGCCAGCAGCTCGGCTTCTGGGGCCAACGTCCTGACTTTC.

The chain couples TRBV30 to TRBJ2-5, with D perhaps TRBD1 (6 bases). The V end lost 2 bases, the J end lost 4 bases, and 14 bases lay between the germline ends. The germline CDR1 and CDR2 sequences are GTSNPN and SVGIG (reference sequence). CDR3 length equals 14 residues. Here the CDR3 DNA reads TGTGCCTGGAGTTCTCAGGGGAGAGTAGAGACCCAGTACTTC. Translated, it gives CAWSSQGRVETQYF.

This clonotype was seen repeatedly, ten times or more. The chain recombines TRBV18 with TRBJ2-2, with D possibly being TRBD1 or TRBD2 (5 bases each). V was shortened by 3 bases and J by 4 bases, with 21 bases between the two germline ends. The CDR3 consists of 18 residues. Germline V gene sequence: CDR1 KGHSH, CDR2 LQKENI. The chain's CDR3 is CASSPTHEGRLSTGELFF. In DNA, the CDR3 is TGTGCCAGCTCACCGACTCACGAGGGGCGATTAAGCACCGGGGAGCTGTTTTTT.

This sequence joins TRBV9 and TRBJ2-5; 7 positions agree with TRBD2. Germline CDR1 is SGDLS and CDR2 is YYNGEE. CDR3 length: 16 residues. The V segment lost 4 bases and the J segment 1 base; nucleotides outside the gene matches: 10. The CDR3 nucleotides read TGTGCCAGCAGCTCCCGACTGCGGGGGACCCAAGAGACCCAGTACTTC. Translated: CASSSRLRGTQETQYF.

This clonotype was recorded a few times. The CDR3 DNA follows: TGCAGTGCTAGAGATCCCCCGGGGGGACCAAATAATGAGCAGTTCTTC. As protein: CSARDPPGGPNNEQFF. The chain carries TRBV20-1 and TRBJ2-1; TRBD2 matches 7 bases. From germline, CDR1 is DFQATT and CDR2 SNEGSKA (reference sequence). CDR3 length: 16 residues. Trimming cost V 0 bases and J 7 bases; bases outside gene matches: 12.

The CDR3 sequence: CASSLNGPNTEAFF. Written as DNA, the CDR3 is TGTGCCAGCAGCTTAAATGGACCGAACACTGAAGCTTTCTTT. This rearrangement joins TRBV7-2 to TRBJ1-1; no definite D call. Germline CDR1 reads SGHTA; CDR2 reads FQGNSA. The CDR3 length is 14 residues. Trimming pared 2 bases from V and 1 base from J, leaving 8 bases between.

This chain connects TRBV10-3 to TRBJ1-2; 8 bases map to TRBD1. The CDR3 totals 14 residues. V lost 4 bases to trimming and J lost 4 bases; unmatched junction nucleotides: 5. Germline assignment: CDR1 ENHRY and CDR2 SYGVKD. CDR3 DNA sequence: TGTGCCATCAGTGCTAAACAGGGGGTCTATGGCTACACCTTC. Translated: CAISAKQGVYGYTF.

This clonotype was found many times. The chain carries TRBV19 and TRBJ2-6, with D tentatively TRBD1 (5 bases). V lost 3 bases and J 0 bases, leaving 6 bases between the germline ends. This CDR3 is built from 15 residues. Looked up from germline, CDR1 is LNHDA and CDR2 is SQIVND (reference sequence). The CDR3: CASSMTASGANVLTF. CDR3 DNA sequence: TGTGCCAGTAGTATGACAGCCTCTGGGGCCAACGTCCTGACTTTC.

This clonotype appeared a single time. The chain carries TRBV4-3 and TRBJ2-3, with D possibly being TRBD2 (7 bases). CDR1 and CDR2 (germline): LGHNA, YSLEER. This CDR3 has 17 residues. V was clipped by 2 bases and J by 2 bases, with 17 bases between them. CDR3 coding DNA: TGCGCCAGCAGCCAATCCTTCCGGGGGGCGGTCACAGATACGCAGTATTTT. It encodes CASSQSFRGAVTDTQYF.

V is TRBV6-1 and J is TRBJ2-7; no reliable D call. CDR1 is MNHNS, CDR2 SASEGT, per germline. The CDR3 length is 15 residues. Trimming took 0 bases from V and 3 from J, leaving 12 bases between them. CDR3 loop: CASSEARTVIYEQYF. The CDR3 DNA reads TGTGCCAGCAGTGAAGCGAGGACGGTTATCTACGAGCAGTACTTC.

This chain joins TRBV7-6 and TRBJ2-1; tentative D call: TRBD2 (5 bases). The CDR3 extends over 15 amino acids. V lost 0 bases to trimming and J lost 9 bases, with 15 bases between them. Looked up from germline, CDR1 is SGHVS and CDR2 is FNYEAQ. CDR3: CASSLAARLMSEQFF. The CDR3 coding sequence is TGTGCCAGCAGCTTAGCTGCCAGACTAATGAGTGAGCAGTTCTTC.

This chain connects TRBV20-1 to TRBJ1-2; D gene uncertain. The CDR3 length is 11 residues. Germline V gene data show CDR1 as DFQATT and CDR2 as SNEGSKA (reference sequence). V dropped 7 bases and J dropped 3 bases, with 9 bases sitting between them. CDR3 residues: CSVRHDYGYTF. CDR3 nucleotide sequence: TGCAGTGTAAGACACGACTATGGCTACACCTTC.

This rearrangement joins TRBV12-3 or TRBV12-4 to TRBJ2-7, with no clear D. V was cut by 4 bases and J by 7 bases, with 11 bases left in between. The CDR3 length is 12 residues. The CDR3 region is CASSSNIGEQYV. The CDR3 DNA sequence: TGTGCCAGCAGTTCTAACATTGGGGAGCAGTACGTC.

The V gene is TRBV7-2, the J gene TRBJ2-1; 10 bases agree with TRBD2. The V segment lost 5 bases and the J segment 9 bases; nucleotides outside the gene matches: 16. CDR1 is SGHTA, CDR2 FQGNSA, per germline. The CDR3 totals 17 residues. The DNA of the CDR3 is TGTGCCAGCAGCCTAGGTCTGGCTAGCGGGAGTTTTGGTGAGCAGTTCTTC. Protein sequence: CASSLGLASGSFGEQFF.

This chain connects TRBV12-3 or TRBV12-4 to TRBJ2-1; 10 nucleotides align to TRBD2. There are 16 residues in the CDR3. V lost 6 bases to trimming and J lost 7 bases; unmatched junction nucleotides: 12. As DNA, the CDR3 is TGTGCCAGCAGCCTCGGGGGGCTAGCGGGAGAAAATGAGCAGTTCTTC. Protein product: CASSLGGLAGENEQFF.

This clonotype has more than one count but fewer than ten. The CDR3 DNA reads as TGCGCCAGCAGCTTGAGGTTGGGAGCGAACACTGAAGCTTTCTTT. Translating gives CASSLRLGANTEAFF. The chain employs TRBV5-1 and TRBJ1-1, with D uncertain. In germline, CDR1 is SGHRS, CDR2 YFSETQ. CDR3 length: 15 amino acids. Trimming left V 1 base short and J 1 base short, with 11 bases between.

Note on this clonotype: The junction does not match germline at one end; this may be a read error. The chain links TRBV6-2 or TRBV6-3 to TRBJ2-2, with D tentatively TRBD2 (6 bases). CDR3 size: 20 residues. The germline V gene has CDR1 MNHEY and CDR2 SVGEGT. The CDR3 loop is CTSSYPTGRPRRERTGELFF. The CDR3 DNA is TGTACCAGCAGTTACCCCACGGGGCGACCCAGGAGGGAGAGGACCGGGGAGCTGTTTTTT.

This chain links TRBV6-6 with TRBJ1-5, with D hard to call. The CDR3 covers 16 residues. Germline-derived CDR1 and CDR2 are MNHNY and SVGAGI (reference sequence). The V gene lost 0 bases and the J gene lost 0 bases, with 9 bases spanning the gap. The CDR3 coding sequence is TGTGCCAGCAGTTACTCCGGGAGGACTAGCAATCAGCCCCAGCATTTT. It translates to CASSYSGRTSNQPQHF.

CDR3 sequence: CASSLVRGRGYTF. Written as DNA, the CDR3 is TGTGCCAGCAGTTTAGTAAGGGGCCGGGGCTACACCTTC. J is TRBJ1-2 and V is TRBV12-3 or TRBV12-4; D may be TRBD1 (5 bases). The CDR3 is 13 amino acids. Trimming stripped 1 base from V and 8 bases from J, with 11 bases between.

The V gene is TRBV7-2, the J gene TRBJ2-7, with 9 bases lining up with TRBD2. The trim removed 3 bases at V and 0 bases at J, leaving 6 bases unmatched. Germline lookup yields CDR1 SGHTA and CDR2 FQGNSA. The CDR3 has 16 residues. CDR3 sequence: CASSFRSGSSSYEQYF. Here the CDR3 DNA reads TGTGCCAGCAGCTTTCGTAGCGGGAGTAGCTCCTACGAGCAGTACTTC.

There are a few counts of this clonotype. The chain couples TRBV20-1 to TRBJ2-5; D might be TRBD1 (5 bases). CDR1 and CDR2 from the germline V gene are DFQATT and SNEGSKA (reference sequence). The CDR3 spans 13 residues. Trimming pared 6 bases from V and 5 bases from J, leaving 16 bases between. CDR3 in DNA: TGCAGTGCAACCTATGGGGCATTGGAGACCCAGTACTTC. Translating gives CSATYGALETQYF.

This clonotype was detected a few times. The V and J genes are TRBV27 and TRBJ1-2; D possibly corresponds to TRBD1 (6 bases). V was clipped by 0 bases and J by 4 bases, with 18 bases between them. Germline loops: CDR1 MNHEY, CDR2 SMNVEV (reference sequence). This CDR3 region has 17 residues. The CDR3 reads CASSLSVSSTGTYGYTF. The CDR3 DNA follows: TGTGCCAGCAGTTTATCCGTATCGTCCACAGGGACCTATGGCTACACCTTC.

The chain employs TRBV20-1 and TRBJ1-5; 10 positions match TRBD1. With 1 base clipped from V and 7 bases from J, the junction kept 10 bases outside the gene matches. Germline V gives CDR1 DFQATT, CDR2 SNEGSKA (reference sequence). The CDR3 runs 16 residues. CDR3 sequence: CSARADRGEDNQPQHF. CDR3 DNA sequence: TGCAGTGCTAGAGCGGACAGGGGGGAGGACAACCAGCCCCAGCATTTT.